This T cell receptor (beta chain) was retrieved from a study of neurological immune-mediated disorders. The cDNA was synthesized by 5'RACE incorporating 10-nucleotide random UMIs. TCRdb processed the 5' RACE reads anew with MiXCR; each CDR3 protein has one entry. The table has around 46,000 distinct CDR3 sequences, 4.5% seen once. Germline CDR1 is LGHDT and CDR2 is YNNKEL (reference sequence). The CDR3 is made up of 16 amino acids. V lost 6 bases and J lost 1, with 16 bases in between. The chain couples TRBV3-1 to TRBJ2-1, with D possibly matching TRBD1 (5 bases). The clonotype was recovered from a woman aged 60-75 years with multiple sclerosis. The specimen sequenced was PBMCs. The CDR3 DNA sequence: TGTGCCAGCAGAAACCAGGGCAGGGCGTCCTACAATGAGCAGTTCTTC. Its translation is CASRNQGRASYNEQFF.